These 5 T cell receptor beta chains were sequenced from one sample in a study of blood T cell repertoires in COVID-19. This table comes from immunoSEQ multiplex PCR, and its TCRdb copy is limited to in-frame clones, with some not included. The profile shows 150,000 to 200,000 clones, about nine tenths of them singletons. The specimen was peripheral blood. All receptors come from a man between 45 and 60 years old with acute or convalescent COVID-19.

The chain has TRBV5-1 and TRBJ1-3; possibly TRBD1 for D (6 bases). Germline V CDR1 and CDR2: SGHRS, YFSETQ. This CDR3 is 15 amino acids long. V was pared by 3 bases and J by 4 bases, with 14 bases between. This CDR3 reads CASSSGGSRGNTIYF. DNA of the CDR3: TGCGCCAGCAGCTCGGGGGGCAGCCGGGGAAACACCATATATTTT.

The rearrangement links TRBV29-1 to TRBJ1-2; D is ambiguous. Germline CDR1 and CDR2: SQVTM and ANQGSEA. CDR3 length: 11 amino acids. V was trimmed by 7 bases and J by 4 bases, leaving 10 bases between them. The DNA for the CDR3 is TGCAGCGATAACGGAGCCTATGGCTACACCTTC. This codes for CSDNGAYGYTF.

This clone has a single count. Here the CDR3 reads CASRGAGYTGNQPQHF. As DNA, the CDR3 is TGTGCCAGCAGGGGGGCAGGTTATACGGGCAATCAGCCCCAGCATTTT. The chain links TRBV28 to TRBJ1-5, with a possible D match to TRBD1 (6 bases). Germline assignment: CDR1 MDHEN and CDR2 SYDVKM. The CDR3 is 16 amino acids. Trimming cost V 6 bases and J 2 bases, with 17 bases left between them.

The rearrangement links TRBV28 to TRBJ2-7, with 7 bases aligning to TRBD2. The CDR3 length is 16 residues. The V gene's germline CDR1 is MDHEN and CDR2 SYDVKM. Trimming removed 1 base from V and 1 base from J; junction bases left unmatched: 7. The CDR3 DNA follows: TGTGCCAGCAGTTTATTGAGGCTAGCGGAGTCCTACGAGCAGTACTTC. Translating gives CASSLLRLAESYEQYF.

This chain connects TRBV3-1 (or the pseudogene TRBV3-2) to TRBJ2-7, with 7 nucleotides matching TRBD1. This CDR3 has 15 residues. Germline assignment: CDR1 LGHDT and CDR2 YNNKEL (reference sequence). Unmatched junction bases numbered 6, after V lost 2 bases and J lost 2 bases. The CDR3 reads CASSQSWTGPYEQYF. The CDR3, as DNA: TGTGCCAGCAGCCAATCCTGGACAGGACCCTACGAGCAGTACTTC.